This TCR beta chain was retrieved from a study of cytomegalovirus exposure and HLA in healthy donors. Study overall: An analysis done earlier identified 120 million or so unique TCR beta sequences from about 180 million T cells.

Healthy bone marrow donors formed the donor group. The primer mix had 60 Vbeta and 13 Jbeta primers. Clones were read by immunoSEQ multiplex PCR, and TCRdb kept only the in-frame ones, dropping some. The data show 180,000 or so clones, with about 82% seen just once and 1.5% to 2% held by the top ten. The CDR3 runs 14 residues. In germline, CDR1 is GTSNPN, CDR2 SVGIG (reference sequence). With 5 bases clipped from V and 4 bases from J, the junction kept 9 bases outside the gene matches. This receptor was taken from a young man in good health and CMV-seronegative. V is TRBV30 and J is TRBJ1-1; 8 bases line up with TRBD1. Sequenced: PBMCs. CDR3 region: CAWDFTGGSTEAFF. For the CDR3, the DNA is TGTGCCTGGGACTTTACAGGGGGAAGCACTGAAGCTTTCTTT.